This entry is about one T cell receptor beta chain. No antigen is known for it. The hyperthyroidism was newly diagnosed and had lasted under 2 months; the patients were aged 18 to 65. Exclusions: uncontrolled infection, other autoimmune disease, pregnancy, lactation. Template material for amplifying TCR beta CDR3 regions consisted of RNA transcripts. The primer set for the first-round RT-PCR of the TCR CDR3 was HTBI. TCRdb called the multiplex PCR reads again in MiXCR, with one record for every CDR3 protein. The sample lists 530,000 or so distinct CDR3 sequences, around 46% seen once, with more than 7% in the top ten. The sample comes from a study of T cells in Graves' hyperthyroidism and ophthalmopathy. Study observations and caveats: Onset of ophthalmopathy came a median approximately 6.8 months after the model predicted it. Most thyroid clonotypes expanded above 0.001 were also detected in blood.

Material for sequencing was peripheral blood or thyroid tissue (not recorded which). The receptor comes from a woman aged 18-35 years with Graves' hyperthyroidism.

CDR3 nucleotide sequence: TGTGCCAGTTCGGACGGAAAACTGTTTTTT. Its translation: CASSDGKLFF. The chain uses TRBV19 and TRBJ1-4; D uncertain. The germline gives CDR1 LNHDA, CDR2 SQIVND (reference sequence). V lost 8 bases to trimming and J lost 10 bases, with 8 bases between them. The CDR3 is 10 amino acids.